This T cell receptor beta chain was sequenced during a study of metastatic and nonmetastatic thyroid tumors. Turning to the study itself: The comparison covered peripheral blood and tumor or nodule tissue in malignant and benign thyroid patients. Points from the study as a whole: Relative to benign nodules, malignant thyroid tumors were reportedly characterized by significantly elevated TCR beta diversity in blood and tumor.

Ten or more counts support this clone. What it recognizes is unknown. Authors' methods: Clinicopathological groups supplied CDR3 differences that were used to build a distant-metastasis classifier for papillary thyroid cancer. TCRdb re-called the PCR reads via MiXCR. Here the V and J calls rest on TCRdb's processing, not on the authors' analysis. Among some 29,000 clones listed, 7.4% were seen once. This CDR3 region has 14 residues. Germline assignment: CDR1 SGHRS and CDR2 YFSETQ. V was shortened by 3 bases and J by 2 bases, with 9 bases between the two germline ends. Treatment of any kind had been given to no patient before thyroid surgery.

This clonotype was sampled from a female donor with papillary thyroid cancer or a benign thyroid nodule (not recorded which). Some clones in this sample may be carry-over from other donors' samples. The sample was blood. The rearrangement uses TRBV5-1 and TRBJ2-1; the D is unclear. CDR3 in DNA: TGCGCCAGCAGCTGGGCGGAACCCTACAATGAGCAGTTCTTC. Residues: CASSWAEPYNEQFF.